This paragraph covers one T cell receptor (beta chain) sequence. This clone's antigen is unknown. It has no much larger one-base neighbor in the sample; base qualities were not kept. This specimen comes from a study of long-term antiretroviral therapy in people with HIV (dated by TCRdb to between 2021 and 2023). At the level of the whole study: The earliest samples were collected approximately a decade before the 2015 WHO recommendation for immediate ART, a period when ART was typically delayed until CD4 counts fell. This retrospective serial study examined whether starting ART and sustained HIV suppression were associated with changes in the composition and diversity of the TRB repertoire in peripheral blood. From some 28 adults with confirmed HIV infection, the cohort provided over 150 cryopreserved PBMC samples, gathered serially across a mean of around 6 years (range 1-12). Of the roughly 30 participants with HIV, 10 to 11 were female. No cross-contamination during QIAcube processing turned up in test extractions that ran a monoclonal T-cell line alongside around 32 polyclonal samples. Broad study findings and their caveats: Starting ART was linked to a significant rise in TRB diversity, yet even after long-term ART the diversity remained significantly lower than in transplant donor controls. Inferences about post-ART repertoire changes are limited because no data were available on ART adherence, viral resistance or therapy changes. Unsorted PBMC were profiled instead of sorted CD4+ and CD8+ T cells because pre-ART samples had limited cell numbers. Owing to limited PBMC availability, only the TCR beta chain was sequenced, without alpha chain pairing. CDR3 length ranges in HIV repertoires were narrower than in controls, and network structure suggested an antigen-experienced repertoire with only a slight naive shift after ART. Expanded TRB clones identified before ART initiation dominated the repertoire at all time points, although this dominance fluctuated and declined in many PLHIV after ART. The samples were dated from 2004 to 2017, and the ART regimens that were used may be less effective than current ART regimens.

Participants were included only if at least one PBMC sample before ART initiation and at least two post-ART samples were available. Every participant with HIV received treatment in the United States of America. Before DNA extraction, cryopreserved samples of about 0.9-10 million PBMC were thawed and then washed. At the time of the earliest PBMC sample, participants with HIV were aged between roughly 20 and 60 years. PBMC samples were contributed by each participant from 1-4 timepoints before ART initiation and 2-8 timepoints after ART initiation, with a median of 7 samples. For every participant, serial HIV viral load, CD4+ T-cell count, ART history and demographic data were obtained. Genomic DNA was extracted from unsorted PBMC with a Qiagen kit on a QIAcube, processed in batches of 12 samples. The V end loses 4 bases and the J end loses 2 bases, and a stretch of 15 bases separates them. CDR1 and CDR2, per the germline V gene (reference sequence), are SEHNR and FQNEAQ. Spanning cysteine to phenylalanine, the CDR3 consists of 17 amino acids. Left in the record is the CDR3 DNA by itself, 51 bases read in frame from the first base.

The immunoSEQ hsTCRB v3.0 assay was used at survey level resolution for TRB variable region sequencing. The targeted TRB sequencing depth was roughly 40,000-55,000 T-cell genomes per sample. TRB libraries were pooled and sequenced on an Illumina MiSeq using a v3 150-cycle kit. For the original study's pipeline: Repertoire analysis was run in R within a reproducible Nextflow workflow that covered QC, data transformation and analysis. LymphoSeq2, an R package for exploring AIRR-Seq data, was used to implement the custom analyses. A few samples that yielded fewer than 5000 total TRB sequences were excluded, so that approximately 170 HIV repertoires were analyzed. Among the approximately 180 HIV repertoires that were kept, some 60 were collected before ART initiation and about 130 were collected after ART initiation. Repertoires were downsampled to 5000 TRB nucleotide sequences, with summary statistics averaged over 100 downsampling iterations. Only TRB sequences with CDR3 regions of at least seven amino acids were retained for analysis. A Shannon entropy-derived clonality score and the Gini coefficient were used to measure diversity. In repertoire networks, the top 5000 CDR3 amino acid sequences were linked whenever an edit distance of one separated two sequences. For TRB CDR3 amino acid sequences, antigen specificity groups and MHC restriction were predicted with GLIPH2. CDR3 amino acid sequences were matched against VDJdb and McPAS-TCR to flag known CMV, EBV, HIV or tissue antigen associations. Pre-ART, post-ART and control groups were compared with Wilcoxon signed-rank tests and Holm-Bonferroni correction. What TCRdb holds here is the immuneACCESS table cut down to in-frame rearrangements. Part of the clones is not present; checked against another copy, under half of the missing clones reflect an unresolved V gene, and the others are unexplained. V and J calls and clone size come straight from that table; D and trimming were deduced from the DNA. In this sample the table shows more than 20,000 clones, about 84% of which occur a single time. Around 19% of the sample belongs to the ten largest clones.

The rearranged segments are TRBV7-9 and TRBJ1-6, and perhaps TRBD1 as D gene, on 5 matching bases. This clonotype originated in a man aged 40-49 years with HIV. The sequencing here drew on unsorted PBMCs, taken 0.5 years before starting antiretroviral therapy. At the DNA level, the sequence is TGTGCCAGCAGCTCCCGGGGACGGGGAGCCTATAATTCACCCCTCCACTTT. This yields the protein CASSSRGRGAYNSPLHF.